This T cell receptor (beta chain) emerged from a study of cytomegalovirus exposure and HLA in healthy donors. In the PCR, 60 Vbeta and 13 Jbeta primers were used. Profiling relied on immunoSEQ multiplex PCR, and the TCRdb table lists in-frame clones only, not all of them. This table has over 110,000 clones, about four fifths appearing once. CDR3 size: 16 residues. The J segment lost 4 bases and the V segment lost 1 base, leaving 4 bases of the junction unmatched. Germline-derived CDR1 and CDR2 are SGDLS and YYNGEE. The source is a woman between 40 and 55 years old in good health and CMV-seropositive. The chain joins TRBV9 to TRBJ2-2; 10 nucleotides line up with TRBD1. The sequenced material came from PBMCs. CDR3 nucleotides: TGTGCCAGCAGCGTATCCGGGACAGGGGCCACCGGGGAGCTGTTTTTT. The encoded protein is CASSVSGTGATGELFF. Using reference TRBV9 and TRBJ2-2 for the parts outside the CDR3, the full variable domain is DSGVTQTPKHLITATGQRVTLRCSPRSGDLSVYWYQQSLDQGLQFLIQYYNGEERAKGNILERFSAQQFPDLHSELNLSSLELGDSALYFCASSVSGTGATGELFFGEGSRLTVL.